This entry lists 6 T cell receptor beta chains sequenced from one sample in a study of T cell clonality in common variable immunodeficiency. Findings and limits, study-wide: In common variable immunodeficiency, TCR beta chains reportedly carried fewer deletions and N-nucleotide insertions.

The antigens these receptors bind are not known. Assay used: immunoSEQ multiplex PCR; TCRdb lists only in-frame clones, some missing. Recorded here are some 10,000 clones, none singletons. The sequencing input was peripheral blood mononuclear cells. Receptors were obtained from a human donor with common variable immunodeficiency.

This clone was counted only a few times. The sequenced fragment ends 3 residues before the CDR3 boundary, so the rest is inferred from the germline J gene. The rearrangement links TRBV18 to TRBJ2-3; TRBD2 agrees at 10 bases. The germline gives CDR1 KGHSH, CDR2 LQKENI. V shed 6 bases and J 2 bases; nucleotides not matched to a gene: 5. The CDR3 is 15 amino acids. CDR3 sequence reads: CASSPTSGVTDTQYF. The covered CDR3 bases are TGTGCCAGCTCGCCAACTAGCGGGGTCACAGATACG. Variable domain in full (rest from reference TRBV18 and TRBJ2-3): NAGVMQNPRHLVRRRGQEARLRCSPMKGHSHVYWYRQLPEEGLKFMVYLQKENIIDESGMPKERFSAEFPKEGPSILRIQQVVRGDSAAYFCASSPTSGVTDTQYFGPGTRLTVL.

This clone occurred a few times. Read sequence stops 3 residues before the CDR3 end, and the germline J gene provides the missing end. V usage is TRBV7-9 and J usage is TRBJ1-2, with a tentative D call TRBD1 (5 bases). CDR3 length equals 14 residues. Trimming cost V 5 bases and J 6 bases, with 16 bases left between them. Germline V CDR1 and CDR2: SEHNR, FQNEAQ (reference sequence). CDR3 sequence: CASSRGEGSNGYTF. The CDR3 bases that were read are TGTGCCAGCAGCCGGGGGGAGGGAAGTAATGGC.

This clone occurred a few times. The CDR3 extends 3 residues past the end of the read, so its final part is completed from the germline J gene. This chain connects TRBV18 to TRBJ1-1; D gene ambiguous. Trimming shortened V by 3 bases and J by 5 bases, and 7 bases separated the two germline ends. This CDR3 has 12 residues. Germline CDR1 is KGHSH and CDR2 is LQKENI. The DNA read from the CDR3 is TGTGCCAGCTCACCTACCAGTACTGAA. Amino acids: CASSPTSTE. The entire CDR3 is CASSPTSTEAFF.

Comments on this clone: One end of the junction is discordant with germline, which a read error may explain. The CDR3 bases that were read are TGTTCCAGCAACAGGGGGGGGGAGACC. This codes for CSSNRGGET. The complete CDR3 protein is CSSNRGGETQYF. The chain employs TRBV7-9 and TRBJ2-5; weak D call: TRBD1 (8 bases). The read ends 3 residues early relative to the CDR3; the germline J gene fills the gap. Per the germline V gene, CDR1 is SEHNR and CDR2 is FQNEAQ (reference sequence). The length of the CDR3 is 12 residues.

For this clone: The read stops 3 residues short of the end of the CDR3; the missing end is completed from the germline J gene. This rearrangement joins TRBV6-2 or TRBV6-3 to TRBJ2-7; TRBD2 aligns across 8 bases. Germline lookup yields CDR1 MNHEY and CDR2 SVGEGT. The CDR3 spans 13 residues. V dropped 8 bases and J dropped 3; count of bases not matched to a gene: 6. Incomplete CDR3 DNA: TGTGCCAGCCGGGCTAGCGGGCGCTACGAG. Translation: CASRASGRYE. The whole CDR3 protein reads CASRASGRYEQYF.

This clone has more than one count but fewer than ten. The CDR3 end lies 3 residues beyond the end of the read and is filled in from the germline J gene. The V call is TRBV5-1, the J call TRBJ2-3; no clear D gene. Trimming took 1 base from V and 2 from J, leaving 11 bases between them. In germline, CDR1 is SGHRS, CDR2 YFSETQ. The CDR3 runs 15 residues. The sequenced part of the CDR3 DNA is TGCGCCAGCAGCTTGTATAACGGTGTCACAGATACG. It encodes CASSLYNGVTDT. The full CDR3 sequence reads CASSLYNGVTDTQYF.